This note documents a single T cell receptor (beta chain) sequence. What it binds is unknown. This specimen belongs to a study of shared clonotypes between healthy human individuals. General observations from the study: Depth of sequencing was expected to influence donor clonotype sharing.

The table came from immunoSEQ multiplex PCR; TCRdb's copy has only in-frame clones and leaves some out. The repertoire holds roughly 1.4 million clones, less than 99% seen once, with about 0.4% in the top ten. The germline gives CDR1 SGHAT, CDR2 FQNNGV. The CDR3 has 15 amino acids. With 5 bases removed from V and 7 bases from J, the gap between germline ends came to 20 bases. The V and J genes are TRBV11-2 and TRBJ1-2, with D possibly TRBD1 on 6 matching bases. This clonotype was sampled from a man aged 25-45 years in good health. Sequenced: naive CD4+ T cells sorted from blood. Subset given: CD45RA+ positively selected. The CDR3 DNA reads TGTGCCAGCAGCATCGCACGGGGGGCGATCAGTGGCTACACCTTC. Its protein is CASSIARGAISGYTF.